A single sample is the source of the 9 T cell receptor beta chains below, sequenced in a study of blood T cell repertoires in COVID-19. The protocol was immunoSEQ multiplex PCR, while the TCRdb copy is restricted to in-frame clones and leaves out a portion. The sample includes under 150,000 clones, roughly 84% of them seen just once. What was sequenced was PBMCs or T cells enriched from blood (not recorded which). The source of these receptors is a man over 45 in a cohort exposed to, infected with or recovered from COVID-19 (not recorded which).

The chain combines TRBV6-5 with TRBJ1-1; tentative D call: TRBD1 (5 bases). The CDR3 covers 15 residues. Per germline, CDR1 MNHEY and CDR2 SVGAGI. Deletions cut 6 bases from V and 3 bases from J, with 17 bases between. CDR3 in amino acids: CASSYLGGSDTEAFF. CDR3 sequence (DNA): TGTGCCAGCAGCTATTTGGGGGGAAGCGACACTGAAGCTTTCTTT.

The chain carries TRBV10-1 and TRBJ1-1; no clear D. Per germline, CDR1 WNHNN and CDR2 SYGVQD (reference sequence). V dropped 8 bases and J dropped 11 bases, with 18 bases sitting between them. The CDR3 has 12 residues. CDR3 in DNA: TGCGCCAGCTCCGCGACCGGCGGTGTGGCTTTCTTT. It yields the protein CASSATGGVAFF.

J is TRBJ1-6 and V is TRBV11-2; 7 bases are shared with TRBD1. J gave up 10 bases and V 2 bases, and 5 bases lay outside the gene matches. Germline V gene data show CDR1 as SGHAT and CDR2 as FQNNGV. There are 14 residues in the CDR3. The CDR3 reads CASSLTGAQSPLHF. Here the CDR3 DNA reads TGTGCCAGCAGCTTAACAGGGGCCCAGTCACCCCTCCACTTT. Together with reference TRBV11-2 and TRBJ1-6, the CDR3 gives the full variable domain: EAGVAQSPRYKIIEKRQSVAFWCNPISGHATLYWYQQILGQGPKLLIQFQNNGVVDDSQLPKDRFSAERLKGVDSTLKIQPAKLEDSAVYLCASSLTGAQSPLHFGNGTRLTVT.

This clone was observed a handful of times. The chain uses TRBV6-5 and TRBJ2-7; 9 bases match TRBD2. Germline V gene data show CDR1 as MNHEY and CDR2 as SVGAGI. There are 14 residues in the CDR3. V shed 4 bases, J shed 4 bases, and the junction held 5 bases outside the gene matches. The CDR3 region is CASSSGLAVYEQYF. The CDR3 nucleotides are TGTGCCAGCAGTTCGGGACTAGCCGTATACGAGCAGTACTTC.

The chain recombines TRBV27 with TRBJ2-5; TRBD2 agrees at 7 bases. Germline V CDR1 and CDR2: MNHEY, SMNVEV (reference sequence). With 1 base clipped from V and 2 bases from J, the junction kept 1 base outside the gene matches. This CDR3 is built from 14 residues. Here the CDR3 reads CASSLLGGQETQYF. In DNA, the CDR3 is TGTGCCAGCAGTTTATTGGGGGGGCAAGAGACCCAGTACTTC.

This sequence joins TRBV7-2 and TRBJ2-3; TRBD2 is a possible D gene (5 bases). Trimming took 0 bases from V and 6 from J, leaving 13 bases between them. This CDR3 region has 15 residues. Germline V CDR1 and CDR2: SGHTA, FQGNSA. In DNA, the CDR3 is TGTGCCAGCAGCTTAGCCCGACTATCCCGGGATACGCAGTATTTT. Its translation: CASSLARLSRDTQYF.

The J gene is TRBJ1-2, the V gene TRBV12-3 or TRBV12-4; D gene ambiguous. There are 12 residues in the CDR3. V was cut by 7 bases and J by 8 bases, with 14 bases left in between. DNA of the CDR3: TGTGCCAGCACCCAAGCAGGCTGGGGCTACACCTTC. Amino acid sequence: CASTQAGWGYTF.

The V call is TRBV15, the J call TRBJ2-7; D is ambiguous. V was trimmed by 2 bases and J by 3 bases, leaving 11 bases between them. Germline V CDR1 and CDR2: LNHNV, YYDKDF (reference sequence). This CDR3 contains 14 residues. CDR3 in DNA: TGTGCCACCAGCAGAAAAACAGACAACTACGAGCAGTACTTC. Protein: CATSRKTDNYEQYF.

CDR3 bases: TGTGCCAGCAGCTACTCGAGCGGGACCACAGATACGCAGTATTTT. Its protein product is CASSYSSGTTDTQYF. The rearrangement uses TRBV7-9 and TRBJ2-3; 7 nucleotides line up with TRBD2. Looked up from germline, CDR1 is SEHNR and CDR2 is FQNEAQ (reference sequence). There are 15 residues in the CDR3. Germline trimming cut 4 bases from V and 2 bases from J; bases unmatched to any gene: 6.